This T cell receptor beta chain was retrieved from a study of post-analysis software for immune sequencing data. The library was made from cDNA and included unique molecular identifiers. TCRdb re-called the PCR reads through MiXCR, storing one row per CDR3 protein. The sample includes a few hundred thousand distinct CDR3 sequences, approximately 33% of them seen just once. This receptor was obtained from a girl aged 10 to 17 with multiple sclerosis. The sequenced material came from blood.

The CDR3 here is CASSVGGESYEQYF. As DNA, the CDR3 is TGTGCCAGCAGCGTAGGGGGGGAGTCCTACGAGCAGTACTTC. The V call is TRBV9, the J call TRBJ2-7; a weak D match, TRBD2 (6 bases). Trimming pared 0 bases from V and 1 base from J, leaving 8 bases between. The CDR3 consists of 14 residues. Germline V gene sequence: CDR1 SGDLS, CDR2 YYNGEE.